This passage covers 14 T cell receptor beta chains from one sample sequenced in a study of shared clonotypes between healthy human individuals. Data came from immunoSEQ multiplex PCR; TCRdb stores just in-frame clones and leaves some out. The table has some 2,100,000 clones, 90% to 96% seen once. Sequenced input: naive CD4+ T cells sorted from blood. Indicated subset: CD45RA+ positively selected. Receptors were obtained from a man between 18 and 29 years old in good health.

V usage is TRBV11-3 and J usage is TRBJ2-1; D remains ambiguous. This CDR3 contains 10 residues. CDR1 and CDR2 from the germline V gene are SGHNT and YENEEA. Trimming took off 10 bases at V and 8 bases at J, with 9 bases between the two ends. The CDR3 nucleotides read TGTGCCATCCGTTGGCATGAGCAGTTCTTC. Its translation is CAIRWHEQFF. Full variable domain (remainder filled in from reference TRBV11-3 and TRBJ2-1): EAGVVQSPRYKIIEKKQPVAFWCNPISGHNTLYWYLQNLGQGPELLIRYENEEAVDDSQLPKDRFSAERLKGVDSTLKIQPAELGDSAVYLCAIRWHEQFFGPGTRLTVL.

The chain uses TRBV7-9 and TRBJ2-6; 9 bases agree with TRBD1. J gave up 2 bases and V 6 bases, and 11 bases lay outside the gene matches. Germline V CDR1 and CDR2: SEHNR, FQNEAQ (reference sequence). This CDR3 spans 18 amino acids. The CDR3 sequence is CASRRDRDSLPGANVLTF. As DNA, the CDR3 is TGTGCCAGCAGAAGGGACAGGGATTCACTCCCTGGGGCCAACGTCCTGACTTTC.

The chain uses TRBV7-6 and TRBJ1-4; 8 positions match TRBD1. CDR1 and CDR2 (germline): SGHVS, FNYEAQ. This CDR3 contains 15 residues. The V segment lost 0 bases and the J segment 7 bases; nucleotides outside the gene matches: 4. The CDR3 is CASSLAPGQGEKLFF. The CDR3 DNA reads TGTGCCAGCAGCTTAGCACCCGGACAGGGTGAAAAACTGTTTTTT.

The CDR3 reads CASSTRTGADTQYF. The CDR3 DNA sequence: TGTGCCAGCAGTACCCGGACGGGGGCCGATACGCAGTATTTT. The J gene is TRBJ2-3, the V gene TRBV28; the D gene could be TRBD1 or TRBD2 (6 bases each). The CDR3 is 14 amino acids. V was cut by 5 bases and J by 6 bases, with 15 bases left in between. Germline V lookup: CDR1 MDHEN, CDR2 SYDVKM.

The chain recombines TRBV5-1 with TRBJ2-5; D unclear. Germline V lookup: CDR1 SGHRS, CDR2 YFSETQ. Trimming left V 2 bases short and J 4 bases short, with 9 bases between. This CDR3 is 13 amino acids long. For the CDR3, the DNA is TGCGCCAGCAGCTTTGAGGTACTAGAGACCCAGTACTTC. It yields the protein CASSFEVLETQYF.

The V gene is TRBV7-8, the J gene TRBJ2-6; 8 bases match TRBD1. The length of the CDR3 is 19 residues. The germline V gene has CDR1 SGHVS and CDR2 FQNEAQ. V dropped 3 bases and J dropped 3; count of bases not matched to a gene: 13. The CDR3: CASSLTPRTGLYGANVLTF. In DNA, the CDR3 is TGTGCCAGCAGCTTGACCCCCCGGACAGGGCTATATGGGGCCAACGTCCTGACTTTC.

The chain links TRBV18 to TRBJ2-5; 8 positions agree with TRBD1. The CDR3 sequence is 14 residues long. J lost 7 bases, V lost 6 bases, and 10 bases had no gene match. CDR1 and CDR2 from the germline V gene are KGHSH and LQKENI. The CDR3 sequence: CASSPDRVEGTQYF. The CDR3 DNA follows: TGTGCCAGCTCGCCGGACAGGGTTGAGGGGACCCAGTACTTC.

This sequence joins TRBV5-1 and TRBJ1-3; maybe TRBD1 (5 bases). V lost 4 bases and J lost 4, with 18 bases in between. In germline, CDR1 is SGHRS, CDR2 YFSETQ. This CDR3 contains 16 residues. The CDR3 DNA is TGCGCCAGCAGCCGGGACGGCACCTCCGACGGAAACACCATATATTTT. Translating gives CASSRDGTSDGNTIYF. Looking up the rest from reference TRBV5-1 and TRBJ1-3 gives the full variable domain: KAGVTQTPRYLIKTRGQQVTLSCSPISGHRSVSWYQQTPGQGLQFLFEYFSETQRNKGNFPGRFSGRQFSNSRSEMNVSTLELGDSALYLCASSRDGTSDGNTIYFGEGSWLTVV.

With respect to this clone: One junction end does not reproduce the germline sequence, and a read error may be involved. The chain employs TRBV7-7 and TRBJ2-5, with a tentative D call TRBD2 (5 bases). Germline assignment: CDR1 SSHAT and CDR2 FNYEAQ (reference sequence). The CDR3 extends over 14 amino acids. The CDR3 DNA reads TGTGCTAGCAGCCCATCCGGGATTCAGGAGACCCAGTACTTC. Protein sequence: CASSPSGIQETQYF.

The gene calls are TRBV6-6 and TRBJ2-2, with D maybe TRBD1 (5 bases). The germline V gene has CDR1 MNHNY and CDR2 SVGAGI (reference sequence). The V gene lost 0 bases and the J gene lost 3 bases, with 11 bases spanning the gap. The CDR3 spans 16 residues. CDR3 protein: CASSYSIGADTGELFF. DNA of the CDR3: TGTGCCAGCAGTTACTCGATTGGGGCCGACACCGGGGAGCTGTTTTTT.

The gene calls are TRBV29-1 and TRBJ1-2; no definite D call. Between the trimmed V and J ends, which lost 4 bases and 5 bases, there was a span of 14 bases. CDR3 length: 13 residues. Looked up from germline, CDR1 is SQVTM and CDR2 is ANQGSEA. The CDR3 region has the DNA TGCAGCGTTGGCCGGACGGGCCTTTATGGCTACACCTTC. It encodes CSVGRTGLYGYTF. Combining the CDR3 with reference TRBV29-1 and TRBJ1-2 gives the whole variable domain SAVISQKPSRDICQRGTSLTIQCQVDSQVTMMFWYRQQPGQSLTLIATANQGSEATYESGFVIDKFPISRPNLTFSTLTVSNMSPEDSSIYLCSVGRTGLYGYTFGSGTRLTVV.

The genes are TRBV5-4 and TRBJ2-2, with D tentatively TRBD2 (5 bases). The germline V gene has CDR1 SGHNT and CDR2 YYREEE (reference sequence). Trimming stripped 4 bases from V and 5 bases from J, with 21 bases between. The CDR3 totals 17 residues. Written as DNA, the CDR3 is TGTGCCAGCAGCCCCAAGCCGGCGGGTGCGGAAACCGGGGAGCTGTTTTTT. As protein: CASSPKPAGAETGELFF. Based on the CDR3 plus reference TRBV5-4 and TRBJ2-2, the full variable domain is ETGVTQSPTHLIKTRGQQVTLRCSSQSGHNTVSWYQQALGQGPQFIFQYYREEENGRGNFPPRFSGLQFPNYSSELNVNALELDDSALYLCASSPKPAGAETGELFFGEGSRLTVL.

The genes are TRBV19 and TRBJ1-4; 12 bases align to TRBD1. Germline assignment: CDR1 LNHDA and CDR2 SQIVND (reference sequence). CDR3 length: 14 amino acids. The J segment lost 8 bases and the V segment lost 3 bases, leaving 1 base of the junction unmatched. The CDR3, as DNA: TGTGCCAGTAGTATTGGGACAGGGGGCGAAAAACTGTTTTTT. As protein: CASSIGTGGEKLFF. Using reference TRBV19 and TRBJ1-4 for the parts outside the CDR3, the full variable domain is DGGITQSPKYLFRKEGQNVTLSCEQNLNHDAMYWYRQDPGQGLRLIYYSQIVNDFQKGDIAEGYSVSREKKESFPLTVTSAQKNPTAFYLCASSIGTGGEKLFFGSGTQLSVL.

The chain employs TRBV2 and TRBJ1-4, with no clear D. The V gene's germline CDR1 is SNHLY and CDR2 FYNNEI. CDR3 length: 16 residues. V was trimmed by 7 bases and J by 8 bases, leaving 23 bases between them. CDR3 residues: CASKNGGVGQNEKLFF. DNA for the CDR3: TGTGCCAGCAAAAATGGTGGGGTAGGGCAGAACGAAAAACTGTTTTTT.